The 23 T cell receptor beta chains in this list originate from one sample, sequenced in a study of blood T cell repertoires in COVID-19. Produced via immunoSEQ multiplex PCR; TCRdb's table is partial and in-frame only. This sample has about 260,000 clones, with more than 75% found just once. Sequenced material: peripheral blood. The receptors stem from a woman in her thirties or forties who had recovered from COVID-19.

The gene calls are TRBV7-2 and TRBJ1-1; the match to TRBD1 covers 8 bases. The CDR3 sequence is 14 residues long. V shed 4 bases and J 1 base; nucleotides not matched to a gene: 2. Germline CDR1 reads SGHTA; CDR2 reads FQGNSA. The CDR3 region has the DNA TGTGCCAGCAGCTGGACAGGGAGGAACACTGAAGCTTTCTTT. Its translation: CASSWTGRNTEAFF.

V is TRBV6-5 and J is TRBJ1-2; D not resolved. Trimming removed 6 bases from V and 5 bases from J, with 13 bases in between. Germline lookup yields CDR1 MNHEY and CDR2 SVGAGI. The CDR3 has 13 residues. DNA of the CDR3: TGTGCCAGCAGGGTACGGGGTCCTTATGGCTACACCTTC. Translated, it gives CASRVRGPYGYTF.

The J gene is TRBJ1-2, the V gene TRBV3-1 (or the pseudogene TRBV3-2), with unresolved D. The germline V and J ends were trimmed by 5 bases and 4 bases, with 14 bases remaining between them. The CDR3 is made up of 14 amino acids. Germline CDR1 is LGHDT and CDR2 is YNNKEL (reference sequence). The CDR3 reads CASSTSRLRYGYTF. The CDR3 nucleotides are TGTGCCAGCAGCACGTCTAGACTGCGCTATGGCTACACCTTC.

The chain has TRBV7-3 and TRBJ1-4; a weak D match, TRBD1 (5 bases). Looked up from germline, CDR1 is SGHTA and CDR2 is FQGTGA. Trimming took 3 bases from V and 4 from J, leaving 18 bases between them. The length of the CDR3 is 17 residues. The CDR3 DNA sequence: TGTGCCAGCAGCTTTCTCCCCGGGGGATCTTTTAATGAAAAACTGTTTTTT. This translates into CASSFLPGGSFNEKLFF.

V and J are TRBV3-1 (or the pseudogene TRBV3-2) and TRBJ2-1, with 15 nucleotides matching TRBD2. V was pared by 6 bases and J by 4 bases, with 4 bases of the junction left unmatched. The CDR3 is 16 amino acids. Germline loops: CDR1 LGHDT, CDR2 YNNKEL (reference sequence). The CDR3: CASRGTSGGWYNEQFF. The CDR3 bases are TGTGCCAGCAGGGGGACTAGCGGGGGGTGGTACAATGAGCAGTTCTTC.

The rearrangement uses TRBV12-5 and TRBJ2-7; 9 bases align to TRBD1. The J segment lost 0 bases and the V segment lost 4 bases, leaving 4 bases of the junction unmatched. The CDR3 length is 15 residues. Germline CDR1 is LGHNT and CDR2 is FRNRAP. Here the CDR3 DNA reads TGTGCTAGTGGTTGGGGACAGGGAGTCTCCTACGAGCAGTACTTC. Translated: CASGWGQGVSYEQYF.

This chain connects TRBV4-3 to TRBJ1-1; 9 nucleotides line up with TRBD1. Germline trimming cut 1 base from V and 11 bases from J; bases unmatched to any gene: 17. This CDR3 has 17 amino acids. Per germline, CDR1 LGHNA and CDR2 YSLEER. CDR3 residues: CASSQVSWTGDGGMAFF. CDR3 nucleotides: TGCGCCAGCAGCCAAGTTTCCTGGACAGGGGACGGGGGTATGGCTTTCTTT.

The V and J genes are TRBV29-1 and TRBJ2-2, with D unclear. V lost 1 base and J 6 bases, leaving 6 bases between the germline ends. This CDR3 contains 12 residues. CDR1 is SQVTM and CDR2 is ANQGSEA in the germline V gene. CDR3 in amino acids: CSVEASAGELFF. CDR3 in DNA: TGCAGCGTTGAAGCCAGTGCCGGGGAGCTGTTTTTT.

The J gene is TRBJ1-4, the V gene TRBV4-1, with D perhaps matching TRBD1 (5 bases). V was shortened by 0 bases and J by 5 bases, with 13 bases between the two germline ends. Germline V CDR1 and CDR2: MGHRA, YSYEKL. The CDR3 has 16 amino acids. The CDR3 region has the DNA TGCGCCAGCAGCCAAGATCCGGGCGGGACGAATGAAAAACTGTTTTTT. Translating gives CASSQDPGGTNEKLFF.

CDR3 sequence (DNA): TGTGCCAGCAGCGCAGTACAGGGGGCGACGGGCTACACCTTC. Residues: CASSAVQGATGYTF. V and J are TRBV7-9 and TRBJ1-2, with 9 bases fitting TRBD1. CDR3 size: 14 residues. Germline lookup yields CDR1 SEHNR and CDR2 FQNEAQ (reference sequence). Trimming at V came to 5 bases and at J to 8 bases, leaving 9 bases not matched to a gene.

CDR3 amino acids: CASSIGGQGLMAKNIQYF. The CDR3 DNA reads as TGTGCCAGTAGTATAGGGGGACAGGGATTAATGGCCAAAAACATTCAGTACTTC. The chain links TRBV19 to TRBJ2-4; 9 positions match TRBD1. The CDR3 is made up of 18 amino acids. Germline CDR1 LNHDA, CDR2 SQIVND (reference sequence). With 1 base clipped from V and 1 base from J, the junction kept 8 bases outside the gene matches.

CDR3 sequence (DNA): TGTGCCAGCAGCTCGGACCGACAGGGGGCCCAGCATTTT. Encoded protein: CASSSDRQGAQHF. This rearrangement joins TRBV7-8 to TRBJ1-5; 9 positions match TRBD1. CDR1 and CDR2 from the germline V gene are SGHVS and FQNEAQ. Trimming cost V 4 bases and J 11 bases; bases outside gene matches: 6. The length of the CDR3 is 13 residues.

The V and J genes are TRBV10-3 and TRBJ2-5; 10 nucleotides match TRBD2. The junction had 13 bases not matched to a gene; V was cut back by 6 bases and J by 0 bases. The CDR3 loop spans 18 amino acids. From germline, CDR1 is ENHRY and CDR2 SYGVKD. The CDR3 here is CAIREASGGQTYQETQYF. The CDR3 DNA sequence: TGTGCCATCAGGGAAGCTAGCGGGGGCCAAACGTACCAAGAGACCCAGTACTTC.

The chain employs TRBV18 and TRBJ1-2; 10 nucleotides match TRBD1. Trimming at V came to 5 bases and at J to 6 bases, leaving 12 bases not matched to a gene. Per the germline V gene, CDR1 is KGHSH and CDR2 is LQKENI. CDR3 size: 16 residues. CDR3 nucleotides: TGTGCCAGCTCAAGCCGACGACAGGGGGCGGCCGATGGCTACACCTTC. It translates to CASSSRRQGAADGYTF.

This clone was recorded a few times. This sequence joins TRBV6-6 and TRBJ2-6; maybe TRBD2 (6 bases). The ends were cut back, 5 bases at V and 4 bases at J, with 12 bases in the middle. The CDR3 contains 15 residues. Per germline, CDR1 MNHNY and CDR2 SVGAGI (reference sequence). CDR3 DNA: TGTGCCAGCAGTGGCGGGACCCTCGGGGCCAACGTCCTGACTTTC. Residues: CASSGGTLGANVLTF.

CDR3 DNA sequence: TGTGCCAGCAGTTTACGGTATAGCAATCAGCCCCAGCATTTT. Translating it yields CASSLRYSNQPQHF. The V call is TRBV27, the J call TRBJ1-5; no definite D call. Germline lookup yields CDR1 MNHEY and CDR2 SMNVEV (reference sequence). Between the trimmed V and J ends, which lost 2 bases and 0 bases, there was a span of 5 bases. The CDR3 runs to 14 residues.

The rearrangement joins TRBV2 to TRBJ2-5, with TRBD1 matching 8 bases. CDR1 and CDR2 from the germline V gene are SNHLY and FYNNEI. The CDR3 spans 14 residues. V gave up 8 bases and J gave up 4 bases; unmatched junction bases: 9. CDR3 nucleotides: TGTGCCAGCCGGCCGGACAGGGTACTAGAGACCCAGTACTTC. It yields the protein CASRPDRVLETQYF.

This clone was counted only a few times. The chain joins TRBV2 to TRBJ2-1; 12 positions match TRBD2. Germline trimming cut 3 bases from V and 4 bases from J; bases unmatched to any gene: 4. Germline CDR1 SNHLY, CDR2 FYNNEI. The CDR3 spans 16 residues. The CDR3 DNA reads as TGTGCCAGCAGTGAGCGACTAGCGGGGGCATACAATGAGCAGTTCTTC. Its translation is CASSERLAGAYNEQFF.

The gene calls are TRBV5-1 and TRBJ2-5; perhaps TRBD2 as D (6 bases). This CDR3 is 14 amino acids long. V dropped 2 bases and J dropped 7 bases, with 15 bases sitting between them. Germline lookup yields CDR1 SGHRS and CDR2 YFSETQ. The CDR3 bases are TGCGCCAGCAGCTTCCCGGCTAGCGATGGGACCCAGTACTTC. This translates into CASSFPASDGTQYF. Together with reference TRBV5-1 and TRBJ2-5, the CDR3 gives the full variable domain: KAGVTQTPRYLIKTRGQQVTLSCSPISGHRSVSWYQQTPGQGLQFLFEYFSETQRNKGNFPGRFSGRQFSNSRSEMNVSTLELGDSALYLCASSFPASDGTQYFGPGTRLLVL.

This CDR3 is CASRTESSNQPQHF. DNA of the CDR3: TGTGCCAGCAGGACAGAAAGCAGCAATCAGCCCCAGCATTTT. The chain employs TRBV28 and TRBJ1-5; tentative D call: TRBD1 (5 bases). The V and J ends lost 6 bases and 1 base respectively, with 10 bases between them. The CDR3 is 14 amino acids. Germline V CDR1 and CDR2: MDHEN, SYDVKM. The full variable domain, rest sourced from reference TRBV28 and TRBJ1-5, is DVKVTQSSRYLVKRTGEKVFLECVQDMDHENMFWYRQDPGLGLRLIYFSYDVKMKEKGDIPEGYSVSREKKERFSLILESASTNQTSMYLCASRTESSNQPQHFGDGTRLSIL.

The chain carries TRBV19 and TRBJ1-2; D gene ambiguous. The CDR3 is 12 amino acids. V was trimmed by 3 bases and J by 6 bases, leaving 8 bases between them. Germline CDR1 is LNHDA and CDR2 is SQIVND (reference sequence). The chain's CDR3 is CASSMALHGYTF. DNA for the CDR3: TGTGCCAGTAGTATGGCCCTCCATGGCTACACCTTC.

The chain links TRBV29-1 to TRBJ1-3, with D uncertain. The CDR3 consists of 11 residues. CDR1 and CDR2 from the germline V gene are SQVTM and ANQGSEA. V was pared by 7 bases and J by 2 bases, with 6 bases between. The DNA of the CDR3 is TGCAGCGGGCAGACTGGAAACACCATATATTTT. Protein: CSGQTGNTIYF.

The J gene is TRBJ2-7, the V gene TRBV2; 12 bases align to TRBD2. Germline V gives CDR1 SNHLY, CDR2 FYNNEI. J lost 2 bases, V lost 8 bases, and 7 bases had no gene match. This CDR3 has 15 amino acids. CDR3 loop: CASAAGLAGPYEQYF. The CDR3 coding sequence is TGTGCCAGCGCGGCGGGACTAGCGGGCCCCTACGAGCAGTACTTC.